The present TCR beta chain was sequenced within a study of blood T cells in healthy people across ages. General observations from the study: Both higher diversity and more naive CD4+ cells marked long-lived donors when set against aged donors. Unsorted PBMC material precluded a definitive naive versus antigen-experienced comparison.

Together with a sample-barcoded 5' primer, a J-beta primer mix was included in a second PCR lasting 7 to 11 cycles. TCRdb used MiXCR to reprocess the 5' RACE reads, holding one entry per CDR3 protein. Here the sample spans about 930,000 distinct CDR3 sequences, 25% to 30% being singletons. A note on this clonotype: Its antigen is undetermined.

CDR3 size: 16 residues. Germline CDR1 and CDR2: MGHDK and SYGVNS. V lost 7 bases, J lost 1 base, and 8 bases stayed unmatched. This sample also belongs to another study, concerning T cells of mothers and their children. From that paper: Six children, together with their three healthy Caucasian mothers, made up the donors. Whatever RNA was extracted went entirely into cDNA synthesis, at roughly 1.5 ug per 15 ul.

The TCR sequence derives from a woman between 40 and 50 years old in good health. V usage is TRBV25-1 and J usage is TRBJ2-5; 11 bases are a match to TRBD1. Input material: blood. The CDR3 sequence: CASTTGTGGRQETQYF. The DNA of the CDR3 is TGTGCCAGCACCACCGGGACAGGGGGGCGCCAAGAGACCCAGTACTTC.